Listed below are T cell receptor beta chains from one sample, sequenced in a study of CD8+CD57+ T cells in acquired aplastic anemia. MiXCR, run by TCRdb on the reads, gives a single entry per CDR3 protein. The table has around 170,000 distinct CDR3 sequences, 40% to 55% seen once. Material: sorted CD4+, CD8+, or CD8+CD57+ T cells (not recorded which) from PBMCs. The receptors come from a human donor with aplastic anemia. Both conserved end residues are part of each CDR3. A D gene is named only where the DNA matches it firmly. The size of a clone is reported for some rows only, either as once, few or many, or as a class for expanded clones.

V,size,J,D,DNA,CDR3
TRBV18,.,TRBJ2-7,TRBD1,TGTGCCAGCTCACCGACAGGGGGCTACGAGCAGTACTTC,CASSPTGGYEQYF
TRBV2,.,TRBJ2-7,TRBD2,TGTGCCAGCAGTGAAGGACTAGCGGGAGCCTTTGGGCAGTACTTC,CASSEGLAGAFGQYF
TRBV5-1,many,TRBJ1-2,.,TGCGCCAGCAGCTCCGGGGATATCGGGGGCTACACCTTC,CASSSGDIGGYTF
TRBV24-1,many,TRBJ1-1,.,TGTGCCACCAGTGGGCGGGGGGCTTCGGGCACTGAAGCTTTCTTT,CATSGRGASGTEAFF
TRBV15,.,TRBJ2-7,.,TGTGCCACCAGCAGTAGACAGGCCTCCTACGAGCAGTACTTC,CATSSRQASYEQYF
TRBV24-1,once,TRBJ2-2,TRBD1,TGTGCCACCAGTGACCAGGACAGGGGGTATTCCGGGGAGCTGTTTTTT,CATSDQDRGYSGELFF
TRBV12-3/TRBV12-4,many,TRBJ1-5,.,TGTGCCAGCAGTTTTGGAGGGTATAGCAATCAGCCCCAGCATTTT,CASSFGGYSNQPQHF
TRBV12-3/TRBV12-4,many,TRBJ2-1,.,TGTGCCAGCAGTTATGTCAATGAGCAGTTCTTC,CASSYVNEQFF
TRBV24-1,few,TRBJ1-6,TRBD1,TGTGCCACCTCCACCCGAAACAGGGGGCCTCCACCCCTCCACTTT,CATSTRNRGPPPLHF
TRBV24-1,many,TRBJ1-4,TRBD1,TGTGCCACCAGTGGGACCGGGACAGGGGGTGAAAAACTGTTTTTT,CATSGTGTGGEKLFF
TRBV7-9,.,TRBJ1-5,.,TGTGCCAGCAGCTCAACCATCGGGCAGCCCCAGCATTTT,CASSSTIGQPQHF
TRBV2,many,TRBJ2-7,.,TGTGCCAGCAGAAGGGTCGAGCAGTACTTC,CASRRVEQYF
TRBV10-2,.,TRBJ2-1,.,TGCGCCAGCAGTGACGACTATAGGACTTCTTACAATGAGCAGTTCTTC,CASSDDYRTSYNEQFF
TRBV6-1,.,TRBJ2-2,.,TGTGCCAGCAGTGAAGTAAGGGTATACACCGGGGAGCTGTTTTTT,CASSEVRVYTGELFF
TRBV7-6,many,TRBJ1-3,.,TGTGCCAGCAGCTTAACACCCTCTGGAAACACCATATATTTT,CASSLTPSGNTIYF
TRBV19,few,TRBJ1-1,.,TGTGCCACCAAACCACAGGGGAACACTGAAGCTTTCTTT,CATKPQGNTEAFF
TRBV27,.,TRBJ1-6,.,TGTGCCAGCAGGGCAGGTCGCTCCCCCTTCTATAATTCACCCCTCCACTTT,CASRAGRSPFYNSPLHF
TRBV9,many,TRBJ2-1,.,TGTGCCAGCAGCGTAGGGGTGGGGAGCTCCTACAATGAGCAGTTCTTC,CASSVGVGSSYNEQFF
TRBV7-8,many,TRBJ1-3,.,TGTGCCAGCAGCTTTGGGGGAGCTGCCGACACCATATATTTT,CASSFGGAADTIYF
TRBV6-1,.,TRBJ1-5,.,TGTGCCAGCAGGGAACGACAGGCCCCCAATCAGCCCCAGCATTTT,CASRERQAPNQPQHF
TRBV11-3,many,TRBJ2-1,.,TGTGCCAGCAGCTTAGACGGCGGGACGGCATGGGATGAGCAGTTCTTC,CASSLDGGTAWDEQFF
TRBV15,many,TRBJ2-1,TRBD1,TGTGCCACCAACCCAGGGGGCTCTCAAGCTTACAATGAGCAGTTCTTC,CATNPGGSQAYNEQFF
TRBV6-2/TRBV6-3,many,TRBJ1-1,.,TGTGCCAGCAGTTACAGGCAGGGTAGAGCTTTCTTT,CASSYRQGRAFF
TRBV20-1,.,TRBJ2-5,TRBD2,TGCAGTGCTAGCGGGACAGGACTAGCGGGAGGGCCATCCCAAGAGACCCAGTACTTC,CSASGTGLAGGPSQETQYF
TRBV2,.,TRBJ1-2,TRBD1,TGTGCCAGCATTTCAAAACAGGGGACAGCCCCCAATGGCTACACCTTC,CASISKQGTAPNGYTF
TRBV19,.,TRBJ1-4,.,TGTGCCAGTAGTATTTCCAGAAATGAAAAACTGTTTTTT,CASSISRNEKLFF
TRBV7-9,few,TRBJ2-5,.,TGTGCCAGCAGCTATAGGGCCGAGACCCAGTACTTC,CASSYRAETQYF
TRBV24-1,.,TRBJ2-2,.,TGTGCCACCAGTGACCCAGCTGGAACCGGGGAGCTGTTTTTT,CATSDPAGTGELFF
TRBV6-1,.,TRBJ2-5,TRBD2,TGTGCCAGCAGTCAGGGACTAGCGGGGGTCCAAAACCAAGAGACCCAGTACTTC,CASSQGLAGVQNQETQYF
TRBV2,few,TRBJ1-5,.,TGTGCCAGCTGCCTACAGAGCAATCAGCCCCAGCATTTT,CASCLQSNQPQHF
TRBV29-1,.,TRBJ1-5,TRBD1,TGCAGCGTGACCCAAATGACAGGGAATCAGCCCCAACATTTT,CSVTQMTGNQPQHF
TRBV6-5,many,TRBJ1-2,TRBD1,TGTGCCAGCAGTTACTCGAGGGACAGCTATGGCTACACCTTC,CASSYSRDSYGYTF
TRBV24-1,once,TRBJ2-1,.,TGTGCCACTAGTCTCGATGAGCAGTTCTTC,CATSLDEQFF
TRBV29-1,few,TRBJ1-2,.,TGCAGCGCCCGGCTGCAGGGTGGTAACATGAACTATGGCTACACCTTC,CSARLQGGNMNYGYTF
TRBV3-1,.,TRBJ2-3,.,TGTGCCAGCAGCCAAGGTCTAACAGATACGCAGTATTTT,CASSQGLTDTQYF
TRBV4-1,.,TRBJ2-7,.,TGCGCCAGCAGCAACTCACTAGGATACGAGCAGTACTTC,CASSNSLGYEQYF
TRBV10-3,once,TRBJ2-7,TRBD1,TGTGCCACCAGTACGGGACAGAGAGCCTACGAGCAGTACTTC,CATSTGQRAYEQYF
TRBV19,.,TRBJ2-7,TRBD2,TGTGCCAGCAGCGGGGGGGCCTTCAATGAGCAGTACTTC,CASSGGAFNEQYF
TRBV5-1,.,TRBJ2-1,.,TGCGCCAGCAGCCCCACAGGACTCACGAATGAGCAGTTCTTC,CASSPTGLTNEQFF
TRBV7-8,.,TRBJ2-2,.,TGTGCCAGCAGCTTGGTCCGCCGGGTTCTCGCGAACACCGGGGAGCTGTTTTTT,CASSLVRRVLANTGELFF
TRBV10-3,.,TRBJ2-7,TRBD2,TGTGCCATCAGTGAGTTTGCGGGAGTTGTCTACGAGCAGTACTTC,CAISEFAGVVYEQYF
TRBV6-1,many,TRBJ1-6,.,TGTGCCAGACGACCTGGACCCGACGGGTCACCCCTCCACTTT,CARRPGPDGSPLHF
TRBV27,.,TRBJ2-7,.,TGTGCCAGCAGTTTAGGTGTATCAGGGACCTACGAGCAGTACTTC,CASSLGVSGTYEQYF
TRBV20-1,.,TRBJ1-2,TRBD1,TGCAGTGCAGTCGACAGGGTTAGGTATGGCTACACCTTC,CSAVDRVRYGYTF
TRBV5-6,.,TRBJ2-7,.,TGTGCCAGCAGACAAAGCGGATCCTCCTACGAGCAGTACTTC,CASRQSGSSYEQYF
TRBV10-2,.,TRBJ1-5,TRBD1,TGCGCCAGCAGTGGGAGACCAGACAGGGGCAGCAATCAGCCCCAGCATTTT,CASSGRPDRGSNQPQHF
TRBV2,.,TRBJ2-5,TRBD2,TGTGCCAGCAGTGAGATCCTAGCGGGAGAGACCCAGTACTTC,CASSEILAGETQYF
TRBV2,.,TRBJ1-1,TRBD1,TGTGCCAGCCTCCAGGGGGTCAGGGACACTGAAGCTTTCTTT,CASLQGVRDTEAFF
TRBV9,.,TRBJ1-1,.,TGTGCCAGCAGCAATCTTCCTACTAACACTGAAGCTTTCTTT,CASSNLPTNTEAFF
TRBV7-6,once,TRBJ2-2,TRBD1,TGTGCCAGCGCCCGGGACAGGGCGAACACCAGGGAGCTGTTTTTT,CASARDRANTRELFF
TRBV15,.,TRBJ1-6,.,TGTGCCACCAGCAGAGGGGCACTGTGGGAGGCAGAATCACCCCTCCACTTT,CATSRGALWEAESPLHF
TRBV10-3,many,TRBJ2-7,.,TGTGCCATAACTAGTACCCTCTACGAGCAGTACTTC,CAITSTLYEQYF
TRBV5-6,.,TRBJ1-1,.,TGTGCCAGCAGCTTTGGGTTCCACGCGAACACTGAAGCTTTCTTT,CASSFGFHANTEAFF
TRBV19,.,TRBJ1-2,TRBD1,TGTGCCAGTAGTATACCGGGACAGTCATATGGCTACACCTTC,CASSIPGQSYGYTF
TRBV20-1,.,TRBJ2-5,.,TGCAGTGCTAGAAGCCCTACGGGGGAGACCCAGTACTTC,CSARSPTGETQYF
TRBV20-1,many,TRBJ2-1,.,TGCAGTGCTAGAGAGAGAGAGCGGGATGAGCAGTTCTTC,CSARERERDEQFF
TRBV10-3,few,TRBJ1-5,.,TGTGCCATCAGTGAGGGACAAGGTAATCAGCCCCAGCATTTT,CAISEGQGNQPQHF
TRBV29-1,.,TRBJ2-3,.,TGCAGCGTTGAGGCTAGGACAATAGATACGCAGTATTTT,CSVEARTIDTQYF
TRBV10-3,.,TRBJ2-3,TRBD2,TGTGCCACCCAGAAGGGACTAGCGGTAGTAGATACGCAGTATTTT,CATQKGLAVVDTQYF